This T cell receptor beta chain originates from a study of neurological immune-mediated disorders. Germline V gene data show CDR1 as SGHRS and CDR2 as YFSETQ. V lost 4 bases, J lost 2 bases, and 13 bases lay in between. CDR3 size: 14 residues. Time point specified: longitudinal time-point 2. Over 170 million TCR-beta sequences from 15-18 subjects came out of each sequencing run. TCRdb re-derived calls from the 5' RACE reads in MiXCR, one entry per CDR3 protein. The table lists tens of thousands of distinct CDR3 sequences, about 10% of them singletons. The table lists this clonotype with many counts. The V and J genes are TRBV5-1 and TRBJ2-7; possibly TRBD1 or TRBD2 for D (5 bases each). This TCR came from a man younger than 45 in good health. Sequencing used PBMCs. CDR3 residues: CASSTRDGAYEQYF. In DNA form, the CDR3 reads TGCGCCAGCAGCACCCGGGACGGGGCCTACGAGCAGTACTTC.